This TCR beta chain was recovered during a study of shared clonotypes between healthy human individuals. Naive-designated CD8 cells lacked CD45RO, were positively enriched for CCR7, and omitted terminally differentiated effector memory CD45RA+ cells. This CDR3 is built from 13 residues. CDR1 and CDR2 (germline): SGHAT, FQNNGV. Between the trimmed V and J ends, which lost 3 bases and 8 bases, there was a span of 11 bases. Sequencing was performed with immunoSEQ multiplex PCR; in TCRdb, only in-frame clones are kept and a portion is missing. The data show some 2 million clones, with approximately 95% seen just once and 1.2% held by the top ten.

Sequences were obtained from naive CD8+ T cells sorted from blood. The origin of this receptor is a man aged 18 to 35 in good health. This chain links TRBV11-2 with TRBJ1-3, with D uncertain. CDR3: CASSFSTDYTIYF. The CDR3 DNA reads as TGTGCCAGCAGCTTTTCGACCGATTACACCATATATTTT.